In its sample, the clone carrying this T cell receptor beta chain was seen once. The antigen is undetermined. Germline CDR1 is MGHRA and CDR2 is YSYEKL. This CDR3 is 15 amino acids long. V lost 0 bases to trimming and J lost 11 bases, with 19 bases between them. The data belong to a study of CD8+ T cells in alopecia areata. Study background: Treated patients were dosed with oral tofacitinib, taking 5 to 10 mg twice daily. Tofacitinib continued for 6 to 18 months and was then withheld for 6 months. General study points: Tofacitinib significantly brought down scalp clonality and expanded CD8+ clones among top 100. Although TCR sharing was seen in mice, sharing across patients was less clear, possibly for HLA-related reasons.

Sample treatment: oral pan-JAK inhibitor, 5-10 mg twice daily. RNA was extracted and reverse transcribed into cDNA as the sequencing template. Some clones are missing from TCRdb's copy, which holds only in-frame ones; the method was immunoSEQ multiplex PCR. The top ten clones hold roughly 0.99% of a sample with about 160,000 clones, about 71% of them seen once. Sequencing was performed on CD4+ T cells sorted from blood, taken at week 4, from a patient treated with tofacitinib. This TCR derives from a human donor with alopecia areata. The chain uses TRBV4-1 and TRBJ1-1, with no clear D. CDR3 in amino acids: CASSQEGGVGRVAFF. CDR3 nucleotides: TGCGCCAGCAGCCAAGAAGGTGGGGTGGGCCGCGTGGCTTTCTTT.